This T cell receptor beta chain emerged from a study of blood T cell repertoires in COVID-19. Whole-study context: Samples came from the United States, Italy and Spain, spanning acute and convalescent COVID-19. The cDNA or gDNA used as material had been derived from T cells, B-cell-depleted T cells, or PBMCs.

Sequenced by immunoSEQ multiplex PCR; TCRdb stores in-frame clones only, minus some. This sample carries fewer than 200,000 clones, roughly four fifths of them seen once, and the ten largest clones take approximately 12%. This CDR3 spans 14 amino acids. With 5 bases clipped from V and 8 bases from J, the junction kept 9 bases outside the gene matches. Germline V CDR1 and CDR2: PRHDT, FYEKMQ (reference sequence). The clonotype comes from a woman older than 75 with COVID-19, enrolled during active disease. The V and J genes are TRBV13 and TRBJ1-2, with 9 bases aligning to TRBD1. Sequenced: peripheral blood. CDR3 region: CASSPPGQGSGYTF. The CDR3, as DNA: TGTGCCAGCAGCCCCCCGGGACAGGGCTCGGGCTACACCTTC.